This TCR beta chain was retrieved from a study of blood T cell repertoires in COVID-19. At the level of the study: Sites in the United States, Italy and Spain provided acute and convalescent COVID-19 samples.

The CDR3 sequence is 15 residues long. In germline, CDR1 is LGHNA, CDR2 YNFKEQ. Germline trimming cut 1 base from V and 9 bases from J; bases unmatched to any gene: 5. Individuals drawn from some 25 US areas were roughly 18 to 100 years old. Using immunoSEQ multiplex PCR, the repertoire was profiled, and TCRdb retains in-frame clones only, with some absent. The sample lists hundreds of thousands of clones; around 91% were seen once. The sample was PBMCs or T cells enriched from blood (not recorded which). The chain uses TRBV4-2 and TRBJ2-1, with TRBD2 matching over 11 bases. This TCR was recovered from a man aged 25-45 years who had recovered from COVID-19. CDR3 sequence reads: CASSQALAGDGEQFF. DNA of the CDR3: TGTGCCAGCAGCCAAGCACTAGCGGGAGATGGTGAGCAGTTCTTC.